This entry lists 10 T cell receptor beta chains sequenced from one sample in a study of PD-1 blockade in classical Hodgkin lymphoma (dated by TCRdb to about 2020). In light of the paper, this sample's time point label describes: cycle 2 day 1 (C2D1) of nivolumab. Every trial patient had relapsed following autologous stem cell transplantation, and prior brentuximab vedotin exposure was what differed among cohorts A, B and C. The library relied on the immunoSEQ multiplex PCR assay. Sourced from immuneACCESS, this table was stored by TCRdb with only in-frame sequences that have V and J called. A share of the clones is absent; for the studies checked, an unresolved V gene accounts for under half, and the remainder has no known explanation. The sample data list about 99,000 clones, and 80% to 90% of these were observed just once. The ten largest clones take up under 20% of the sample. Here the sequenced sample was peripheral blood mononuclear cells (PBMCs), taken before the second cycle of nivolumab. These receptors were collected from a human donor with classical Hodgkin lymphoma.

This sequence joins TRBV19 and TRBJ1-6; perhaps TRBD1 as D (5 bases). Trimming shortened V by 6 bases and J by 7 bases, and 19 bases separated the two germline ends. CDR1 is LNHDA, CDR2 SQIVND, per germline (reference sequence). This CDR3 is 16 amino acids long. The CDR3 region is CASSAQKQASNSPLHF. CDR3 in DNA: TGTGCCAGTAGCGCTCAGAAACAGGCGTCGAATTCACCCCTCCACTTT.

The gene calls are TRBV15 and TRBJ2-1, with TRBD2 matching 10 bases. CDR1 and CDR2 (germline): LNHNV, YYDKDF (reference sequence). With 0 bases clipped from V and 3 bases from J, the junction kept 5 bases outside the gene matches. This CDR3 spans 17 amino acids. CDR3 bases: TGTGCCACCAGCAGAGATTGGGTAGCGGGAGGCTACAATGAGCAGTTCTTC. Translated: CATSRDWVAGGYNEQFF.

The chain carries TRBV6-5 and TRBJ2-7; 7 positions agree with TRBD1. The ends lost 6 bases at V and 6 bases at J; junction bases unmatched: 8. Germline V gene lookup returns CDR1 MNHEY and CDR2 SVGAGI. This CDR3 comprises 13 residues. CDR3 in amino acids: CASRAQGSGEQYF. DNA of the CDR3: TGTGCCAGCAGGGCACAGGGGAGCGGCGAGCAGTACTTC.

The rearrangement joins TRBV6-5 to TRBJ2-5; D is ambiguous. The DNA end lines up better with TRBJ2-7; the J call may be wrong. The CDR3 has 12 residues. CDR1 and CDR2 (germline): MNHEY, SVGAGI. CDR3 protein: CASRAHNYEQYF. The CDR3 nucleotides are TGTGCCAGCAGAGCTCACAACTACGAGCAGTACTTC.

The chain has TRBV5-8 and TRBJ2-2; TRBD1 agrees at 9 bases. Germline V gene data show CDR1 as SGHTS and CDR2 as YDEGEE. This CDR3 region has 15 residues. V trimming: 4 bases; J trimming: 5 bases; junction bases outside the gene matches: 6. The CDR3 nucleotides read TGTGCCAGCAGCAAGTACAGGGGGCCAACCGGGGAGCTGTTTTTT. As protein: CASSKYRGPTGELFF.

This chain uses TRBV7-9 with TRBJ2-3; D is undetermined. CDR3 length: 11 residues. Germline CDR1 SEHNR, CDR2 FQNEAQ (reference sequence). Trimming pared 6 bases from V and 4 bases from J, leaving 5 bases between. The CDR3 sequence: CASRVADTQYF. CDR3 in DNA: TGTGCCAGCAGGGTTGCAGATACGCAGTATTTT.

This CDR3 reads CASSQDPSGRMDEQFF. The CDR3 coding sequence is TGTGCCAGCTCGCAAGATCCTAGCGGGAGGATGGATGAGCAGTTCTTC. The J gene is TRBJ2-1, the V gene TRBV18, with TRBD2 identical over 11 bases. Germline V CDR1 and CDR2: KGHSH, LQKENI. The V segment lost 6 bases and the J segment 8 bases; nucleotides outside the gene matches: 12. The CDR3 runs to 16 residues.

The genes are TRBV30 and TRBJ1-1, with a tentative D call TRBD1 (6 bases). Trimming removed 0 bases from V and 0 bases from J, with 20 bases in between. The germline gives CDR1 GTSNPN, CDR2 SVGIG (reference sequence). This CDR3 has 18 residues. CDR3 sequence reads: CAWSVGRGASPMNTEAFF. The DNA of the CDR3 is TGTGCCTGGAGTGTTGGGAGGGGGGCGAGCCCTATGAACACTGAAGCTTTCTTT.

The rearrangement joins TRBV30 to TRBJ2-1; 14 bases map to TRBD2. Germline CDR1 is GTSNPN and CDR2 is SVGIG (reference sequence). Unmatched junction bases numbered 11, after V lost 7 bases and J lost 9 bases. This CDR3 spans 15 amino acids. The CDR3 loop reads CALGSGTSGSTEQFF. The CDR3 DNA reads TGTGCCTTGGGGTCAGGGACTAGCGGGAGCACTGAGCAGTTCTTC.

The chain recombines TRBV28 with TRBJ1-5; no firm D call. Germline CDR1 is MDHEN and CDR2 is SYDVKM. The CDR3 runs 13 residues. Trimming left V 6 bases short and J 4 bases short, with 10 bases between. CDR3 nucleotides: TGTGCCAGCAGCTACAGCCCGAATCAGCCCCAGCATTTT. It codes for CASSYSPNQPQHF.